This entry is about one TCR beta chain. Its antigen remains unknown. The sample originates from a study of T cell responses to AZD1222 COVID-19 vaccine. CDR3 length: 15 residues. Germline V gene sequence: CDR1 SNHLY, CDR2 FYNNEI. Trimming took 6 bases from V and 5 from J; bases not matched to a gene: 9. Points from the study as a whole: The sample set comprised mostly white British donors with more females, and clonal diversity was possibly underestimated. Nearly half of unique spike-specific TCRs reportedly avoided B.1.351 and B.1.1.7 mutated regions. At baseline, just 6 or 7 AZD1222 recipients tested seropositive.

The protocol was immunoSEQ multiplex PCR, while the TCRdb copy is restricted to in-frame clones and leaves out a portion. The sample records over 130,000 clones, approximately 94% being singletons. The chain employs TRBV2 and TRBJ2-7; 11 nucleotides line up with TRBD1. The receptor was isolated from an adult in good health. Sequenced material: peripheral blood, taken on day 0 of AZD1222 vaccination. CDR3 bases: TGTGCCAGCAGAGTCGGACAGGGGGCATATCACGAGCAGTACTTC. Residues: CASRVGQGAYHEQYF.